The 19 T cell receptor beta chains below were found in one sample sequenced in a study of identical twins. MiXCR was run by TCRdb on the 5' RACE reads, yielding one entry per CDR3 protein. The sample has around 1.7 million distinct CDR3 sequences, around 29% seen once; the top ten hold 0.27%. Sample: cord blood. These TCRs come from a newborn girl in good health.

This clonotype was observed a handful of times. The CDR3 coding sequence is TGCGCCAGCAGCTTAATGGACAGCCTCAATCAGCCCCAGCATTTT. It specifies CASSLMDSLNQPQHF. The chain recombines TRBV5-1 with TRBJ1-5; maybe TRBD1 (6 bases). Trimming removed 2 bases at V and 3 bases at J, with 12 bases between. Germline V gives CDR1 SGHRS, CDR2 YFSETQ. The CDR3 has 15 residues.

This clonotype was counted between two and nine times. This chain connects TRBV6-1 to TRBJ2-7; D gene ambiguous. Between the trimmed V and J ends, which lost 7 bases and 2 bases, there was a span of 12 bases. Germline V gene lookup returns CDR1 MNHNS and CDR2 SASEGT. The CDR3 length is 13 residues. The CDR3 sequence: CASTPPGAYEQYF. The CDR3 nucleotides read TGTGCCAGCACCCCTCCCGGTGCCTACGAGCAGTACTTC.

The chain joins TRBV19 to TRBJ1-1; weak D call: TRBD1 (5 bases). Trimming took 6 bases from V and 6 from J, leaving 20 bases between them. The CDR3 sequence is 15 residues long. Per the germline V gene, CDR1 is LNHDA and CDR2 is SQIVND (reference sequence). The CDR3 region is CASSNSWGGVAEAFF. Written as DNA, the CDR3 is TGTGCCAGTAGCAACTCATGGGGGGGTGTCGCTGAAGCTTTCTTT.

This chain uses TRBV20-1 with TRBJ2-1; 8 bases fit TRBD2. Trimming removed 6 bases from V and 7 bases from J; junction bases left unmatched: 11. The germline gives CDR1 DFQATT, CDR2 SNEGSKA (reference sequence). The CDR3 runs to 14 residues. In DNA form, the CDR3 reads TGCAGTGCCGTCTCACGTCGGGGGGGAAATGAGCAGTTCTTC. Amino acids: CSAVSRRGGNEQFF.

A remark on this clonotype: The junction differs from germline at one of its ends, possibly a read error. V and J are TRBV12-3 or TRBV12-4 and TRBJ2-5; TRBD1 matches at 10 bases. The J call may be mistaken, given a closer DNA end match to TRBJ2-7. The CDR3 spans 15 residues. CDR3 region: CAGSRGGQGGYEQYF. For the CDR3, the DNA is TGTGCCGGCAGTCGGGGTGGACAGGGGGGCTACGAGCAGTACTTC.

This chain joins TRBV6-1 and TRBJ1-5; a possible D gene is TRBD1 (5 bases). In germline, CDR1 is MNHNS, CDR2 SASEGT. This CDR3 is built from 14 residues. V was shortened by 6 bases and J by 6 bases, with 15 bases between the two germline ends. In DNA, the CDR3 is TGTGCCAGCAGCCCGACGGGGGTTGGTCAGCCCCAGCATTTT. Translated: CASSPTGVGQPQHF.

The rearrangement links TRBV28 to TRBJ1-5, with 7 bases matching TRBD1. The ends lost 7 bases at V and 5 bases at J; junction bases unmatched: 11. Germline loops: CDR1 MDHEN, CDR2 SYDVKM. The CDR3 spans 15 residues. The CDR3 loop reads CASTLTGRRDQPQHF. The DNA for the CDR3 is TGTGCCAGCACTCTGACAGGGAGAAGGGATCAGCCCCAGCATTTT.

There are a few counts of this clonotype. J is TRBJ1-6 and V is TRBV7-2; D gene uncertain. V shed 5 bases and J shed 0 bases, with 17 bases lying between them. This CDR3 is built from 18 residues. The germline gives CDR1 SGHTA, CDR2 FQGNSA. CDR3 protein: CASSPRPLLSSYNSPLHF. For the CDR3, the DNA is TGTGCCAGCAGCCCGCGTCCGCTGTTGAGCTCCTATAATTCACCCCTCCACTTT.

This chain uses TRBV28 with TRBJ2-1; 7 bases line up with TRBD1. The CDR3 spans 14 residues. CDR1 is MDHEN, CDR2 SYDVKM, per germline. The trim removed 6 bases at V and 4 bases at J, leaving 6 bases unmatched. Written as DNA, the CDR3 is TGTGCCAGCAGAATACCGGGACAGTACAATGAGCAGTTCTTC. It encodes CASRIPGQYNEQFF.

This clonotype was recorded once. The chain combines TRBV5-5 with TRBJ1-2, with TRBD1 as a possible D gene (5 bases). This CDR3 comprises 13 residues. The ends were cut back, 4 bases at V and 7 bases at J, with 14 bases in the middle. The germline gives CDR1 SGHKS, CDR2 YYEKEE (reference sequence). CDR3 sequence (DNA): TGTGCCAGCAGCCTGGACGGGGGAAGTGGCTACACCTTC. Protein: CASSLDGGSGYTF. Based on the CDR3 plus reference TRBV5-5 and TRBJ1-2, the full variable domain is DAGVTQSPTHLIKTRGQQVTLRCSPISGHKSVSWYQQVLGQGPQFIFQYYEKEERGRGNFPDRFSARQFPNYSSELNVNALLLGDSALYLCASSLDGGSGYTFGSGTRLTVV.

This clonotype has a handful of counts. The V and J genes are TRBV12-3 or TRBV12-4 and TRBJ2-3; 14 bases line up with TRBD2. V trimming: 4 bases; J trimming: 5 bases; junction bases outside the gene matches: 8. The length of the CDR3 is 17 residues. This CDR3 is CASSSRLAGGLVDTQYF. For the CDR3, the DNA is TGTGCCAGCAGTTCCCGACTAGCGGGGGGGCTGGTAGATACGCAGTATTTT.

This clonotype was seen only a few times. J is TRBJ2-1 and V is TRBV10-3, with TRBD2 matching over 7 bases. This CDR3 is 14 amino acids long. The germline V gene encodes CDR1 ENHRY and CDR2 SYGVKD. With 6 bases clipped from V and 6 bases from J, the junction kept 8 bases outside the gene matches. The CDR3 here is CAIRLSSGTNEQFF. The CDR3 DNA follows: TGTGCCATCAGATTGTCTAGCGGAACCAATGAGCAGTTCTTC.

V gene TRBV24-1 combines with J gene TRBJ1-1, with D tentatively TRBD1 (6 bases). V lost 3 bases and J 2 bases, leaving 18 bases between the germline ends. Looked up from germline, CDR1 is KGHDR and CDR2 is SFDVKD. CDR3 size: 17 residues. The CDR3 loop is CATSDPTARTANTEAFF. CDR3 DNA sequence: TGTGCCACCAGTGATCCTACGGCCAGGACAGCAAACACTGAAGCTTTCTTT.

The V and J genes are TRBV20-1 and TRBJ2-1; 16 positions agree with TRBD2. V gave up 5 bases and J gave up 2 bases; unmatched junction bases: 9. The V gene's germline CDR1 is DFQATT and CDR2 SNEGSKA (reference sequence). The CDR3 runs to 18 residues. This CDR3 reads CSAPLPGLAGGTYNEQFF. The DNA for the CDR3 is TGCAGTGCTCCCCTACCGGGACTAGCGGGAGGGACCTACAATGAGCAGTTCTTC.

This clonotype has just a few counts. The chain's CDR3 is CSARYRDRAQPQHF. CDR3 DNA sequence: TGCAGTGCTAGATACCGTGACAGGGCCCAGCCCCAGCATTTT. The chain uses TRBV20-1 and TRBJ1-5; TRBD1 agrees at 7 bases. This CDR3 is 14 amino acids long. In germline, CDR1 is DFQATT, CDR2 SNEGSKA (reference sequence). V shed 2 bases and J 7 bases; nucleotides not matched to a gene: 8.

V usage is TRBV2 and J usage is TRBJ2-4; no clear D gene. Looked up from germline, CDR1 is SNHLY and CDR2 is FYNNEI. The CDR3 has 16 residues. V shed 3 bases and J shed 0 bases, with 12 bases lying between them. CDR3 DNA: TGTGCCAGCAGTGATCCAGCCTCCCTAGCCAAAAACATTCAGTACTTC. Its protein is CASSDPASLAKNIQYF. The full variable domain, completed using reference TRBV2 and TRBJ2-4, is EPEVTQTPSHQVTQMGQEVILRCVPISNHLYFYWYRQILGQKVEFLVSFYNNEISEKSEIFDDQFSVERPDGSNFTLKIRSTKLEDSAMYFCASSDPASLAKNIQYFGAGTRLSVL.

This chain links TRBV12-3 or TRBV12-4 with TRBJ1-6, with D perhaps matching TRBD1 (6 bases). V was shortened by 1 base and J by 2 bases, with 9 bases between the two germline ends. This CDR3 is 16 amino acids long. The DNA of the CDR3 is TGTGCCAGCAGTTTAGACCAGGGGCCCTATAATTCACCCCTCCACTTT. It encodes CASSLDQGPYNSPLHF.

This clonotype was observed a few times. The V call is TRBV18, the J call TRBJ2-7, with TRBD1 matching 9 bases. V lost 3 bases and J lost 5; bases outside the gene matches: 8. The CDR3 covers 15 residues. Germline loops: CDR1 KGHSH, CDR2 LQKENI. The DNA of the CDR3 is TGTGCCAGCTCACCGGACAGGGGATCCTGGGACGAGCAGTACTTC. Translated, it gives CASSPDRGSWDEQYF.

The sample holds many counts of this clonotype. V and J are TRBV10-3 and TRBJ2-3; D gene unclear. The germline gives CDR1 ENHRY, CDR2 SYGVKD. V dropped 6 bases and J dropped 2 bases, with 3 bases sitting between them. The CDR3 loop spans 11 amino acids. CDR3 protein: CAIRTTDTQYF. As DNA, the CDR3 is TGTGCCATCAGGACCACAGATACGCAGTATTTT.